This TCR beta chain was recovered during a study of shared clonotypes between healthy human individuals. In the case of this clone: Its antigen is undetermined.

Trimming left V 3 bases short and J 3 bases short, with 16 bases between. From germline, CDR1 is MNHEY and CDR2 SMNVEV (reference sequence). This CDR3 is 16 amino acids long. Repertoires were generated with immunoSEQ multiplex PCR, while TCRdb's copy carries only in-frame clones and drops some. The table shows roughly 2.2 million clones, with about nine tenths occurring only once. Overall study results and limits: Few donors limited the genetic and exposure-history diversity represented.

Input material: naive CD4+ T cells from PBMCs. The subset denotes: CD45RA+ positively selected. V is TRBV27 and J is TRBJ2-3, with no clear D. This receptor was identified in a man aged 18 to 29 in good health. Some clones in this sample may be carry-over from other donors' samples. The CDR3 nucleotides read TGTGCCAGCAGTTTGAGTTATGCCATAGGGACAGATACGCAGTATTTT. Translated, it gives CASSLSYAIGTDTQYF.